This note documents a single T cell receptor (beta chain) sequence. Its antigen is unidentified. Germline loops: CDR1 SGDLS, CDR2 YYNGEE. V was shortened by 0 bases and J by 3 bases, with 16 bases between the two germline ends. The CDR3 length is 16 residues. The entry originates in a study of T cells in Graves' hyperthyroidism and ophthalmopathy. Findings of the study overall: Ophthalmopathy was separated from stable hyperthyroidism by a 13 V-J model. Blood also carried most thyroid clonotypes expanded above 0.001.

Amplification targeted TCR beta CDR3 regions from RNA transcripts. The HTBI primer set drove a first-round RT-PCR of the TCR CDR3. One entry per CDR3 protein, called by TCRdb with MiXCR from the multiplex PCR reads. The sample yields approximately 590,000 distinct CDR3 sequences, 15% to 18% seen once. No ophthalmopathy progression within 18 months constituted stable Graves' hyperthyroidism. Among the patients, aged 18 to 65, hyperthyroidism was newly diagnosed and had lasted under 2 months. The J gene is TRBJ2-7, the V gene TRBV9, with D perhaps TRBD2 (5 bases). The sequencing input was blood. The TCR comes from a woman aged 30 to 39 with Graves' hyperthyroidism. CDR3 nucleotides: TGTGCCAGCAGCGTAGGAGGGCCGGGCAGCTACTACGAGCAGTACTTC. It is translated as CASSVGGPGSYYEQYF. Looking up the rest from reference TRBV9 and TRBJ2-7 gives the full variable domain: DSGVTQTPKHLITATGQRVTLRCSPRSGDLSVYWYQQSLDQGLQFLIQYYNGEERAKGNILERFSAQQFPDLHSELNLSSLELGDSALYFCASSVGGPGSYYEQYFGPGTRLTVT.